The T cell receptor beta chain under discussion was sequenced for a study of Tregs in tolerant kidney transplant recipients (dated by TCRdb to the late 2010s). Describing the broader study: TCRbeta sequencing was used in the study to identify donor-specific regulatory T cells before combined kidney and bone marrow transplantation, and the identified cells were then tracked after transplant. The investigation overall reported the following: Donor-specific Treg expansion exceeded global Treg expansion in tolerant patients, suggesting antigen-driven rather than nonspecific expansion. For some patients the PCR primers changed over time, which made it impossible to compare the samples from those patients at the nucleotide level. Because only a small number of patients were included, the study had limitations, and the results will need to be validated in larger populations as well as under other immunosuppression protocols. Although technical replication error seemed to be minimal, the question of biological reproducibility was not addressed directly. The most biologically relevant and donor-specific TCRbeta repertoire appeared to be identified by expanding Tregs with activated donor B cells.

The transplants used related donors along with nonmyeloablative bone marrow transplantation, and in the human trials mixed chimerism was transient. Unstimulated Tregs (CD4+CD25+CD127-), CD4+ non-Tregs (CD4+CD25-), CD4 and CD8 cells were FACS-sorted from thawed PBMCs. A few combined kidney and bone marrow transplant recipients from the ITN036ST trial were included as patients, and samples were available only from these trial subjects. Healthy control blood was processed to PBMCs by Ficoll density gradient and cryopreserved, and patient PBMCs were collected before and after transplant. For TCRbeta CDR3 sequencing, genomic DNA from the sorted cells was extracted using the QIAGEN DNeasy Blood and Tissue Kit. High-throughput TCRbeta CDR3 sequencing, which included PCR amplification with bias correction and internal controls, was done commercially through immunoSEQ. From the authors' description of their analysis: Unique productive TCRbeta sequences were defined by CDR3 nucleotide sequence where primers matched, and otherwise by CDR3 amino acid sequence together with Vbeta and Jbeta genes. Sorting error was corrected by removing sequences shared between sorted populations at a frequency ratio of 2:1 or less, and the remaining shared sequences were assigned to the higher population. A sequence counted as donor-reactive if, in CFSE-low cells, the sequence had a frequency of at least 0.01% and was expanded at least 5-fold compared with unstimulated cells. Repertoire divergence was quantified by Jensen-Shannon divergence calculated from the top 100 TCRbeta sequences ranked by frequency. For samples with multiple sequencing runs, sorting error was corrected in each run separately before the runs were combined. The immuneACCESS repertoire file appears here via TCRdb, limited to in-frame rearrangements. These files lack a portion of the clones; in checked studies, under half of the deficit traces to unresolved V genes, and the cause of the others is not known. V, J and clone size are taken as reported in that table, and D and trimming were inferred from the DNA itself. The sample has about 50,000 clones on record, approximately 89% of them singletons. Together, the top ten hold roughly a sixth of the sample.

Reading from cysteine to phenylalanine, the CDR3 counts 18 amino acids. The retained sequence is limited to the CDR3, 54 bases, with the frame set at the first base. V lost 0 bases and J lost 3 bases, and the count of bases not matched to a germline gene is 13. Based on the germline V gene, the CDR1 and CDR2 sequences are SGDLS and YYNGEE. As regards this clone: The antigen this receptor binds is unknown. Base qualities are not at hand, and no much larger clone is one base apart.

The sequence is built from TRBV9 and TRBJ1-2, with 8 junctional bases fitting TRBD1. The source of this sequence is a human patient who received a combined kidney and bone marrow transplant. After a transplant, some T cells may have been passed on by the graft donor. Sequencing was performed on CD8+ T cells from blood (PBMCs), taken 12 months after the transplant. The CDR3 reads CASSVAGTGWDGHYGYTF. The base sequence is TGTGCCAGCAGCGTAGCCGGGACAGGATGGGACGGCCACTATGGCTACACCTTC.